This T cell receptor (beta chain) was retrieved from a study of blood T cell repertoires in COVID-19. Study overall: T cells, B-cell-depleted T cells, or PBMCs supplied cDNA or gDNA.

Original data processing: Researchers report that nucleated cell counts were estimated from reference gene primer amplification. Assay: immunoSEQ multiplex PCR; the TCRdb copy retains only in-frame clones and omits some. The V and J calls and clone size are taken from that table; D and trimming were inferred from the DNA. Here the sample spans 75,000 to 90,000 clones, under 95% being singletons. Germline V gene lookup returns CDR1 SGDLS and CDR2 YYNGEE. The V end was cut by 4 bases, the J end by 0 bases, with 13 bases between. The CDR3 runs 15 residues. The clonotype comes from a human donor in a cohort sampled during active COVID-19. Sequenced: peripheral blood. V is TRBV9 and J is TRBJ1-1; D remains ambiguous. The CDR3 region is CASSPGLSMNTEAFF. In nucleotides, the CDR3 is TGTGCCAGCAGCCCCGGACTGTCCATGAACACTGAAGCTTTCTTT.